The 14 T cell receptor beta chains below come from one sample, sequenced in a study of blood T cell repertoires in COVID-19. Only in-frame clones appear in the TCRdb table, and some are missing; sequencing was by immunoSEQ multiplex PCR. The sample consists of roughly 200,000 clones, 88% of them appearing once. Sample: peripheral blood. The receptors stem from a man aged 18 to 30 with active or convalescent COVID-19.

This clone was seen only once. V is TRBV30 and J is TRBJ1-1; D is undetermined. Germline CDR1 reads GTSNPN; CDR2 reads SVGIG (reference sequence). V shed 0 bases and J shed 4 bases, with 9 bases lying between them. This CDR3 is built from 13 residues. The CDR3 loop is CAWSVAAATEAFF. CDR3 sequence (DNA): TGTGCCTGGAGTGTTGCAGCGGCCACTGAAGCTTTCTTT.

This clone showed up just a few times. Other DNA sequences of this sample code for an identical CDR3. This sequence joins TRBV19 and TRBJ1-1; the D gene is possibly TRBD1 (6 bases). The germline CDR1 and CDR2 sequences are LNHDA and SQIVND (reference sequence). The CDR3 has 12 amino acids. The V gene lost 7 bases and the J gene lost 5 bases, with 11 bases spanning the gap. The CDR3 spells CASKTGNTEAFF. DNA for the CDR3: TGTGCCAGTAAAACAGGGAATACTGAAGCTTTCTTT. Full variable domain (outside the CDR3, taken from reference TRBV19 and TRBJ1-1): DGGITQSPKYLFRKEGQNVTLSCEQNLNHDAMYWYRQDPGQGLRLIYYSQIVNDFQKGDIAEGYSVSREKKESFPLTVTSAQKNPTAFYLCASKTGNTEAFFGQGTRLTVV.

This clone occurred once. The chain uses TRBV7-6 and TRBJ1-3; TRBD1 agrees at 8 bases. The germline V gene encodes CDR1 SGHVS and CDR2 FNYEAQ. The CDR3 has 15 residues. The V segment lost 5 bases and the J segment 0 bases; nucleotides outside the gene matches: 3. The CDR3 sequence is CASSRTGTSGNTIYF. CDR3 bases: TGTGCCAGCAGCAGGACAGGGACCTCTGGAAACACCATATATTTT.

This chain joins TRBV3-1 (or the pseudogene TRBV3-2) and TRBJ2-1, with TRBD1 identical over 8 bases. The germline V gene has CDR1 LGHDT and CDR2 YNNKEL (reference sequence). This CDR3 has 15 amino acids. V shed 3 bases and J 6 bases; nucleotides not matched to a gene: 7. CDR3 amino acids: CASSQNAGTGNEQFF. Here the CDR3 DNA reads TGTGCCAGCAGCCAGAACGCCGGGACAGGCAATGAGCAGTTCTTC.

This clone was counted between two and nine times. This chain connects TRBV19 to TRBJ2-7; D unresolved. The germline CDR1 and CDR2 sequences are LNHDA and SQIVND (reference sequence). The CDR3 has 13 residues. V gave up 3 bases and J gave up 6 bases, with 12 bases separating them. The CDR3: CASSISGPSEQYF. The DNA for the CDR3 is TGTGCCAGTAGTATTTCCGGTCCCTCCGAGCAGTACTTC. The variable domain in full, with the rest retrieved from reference TRBV19 and TRBJ2-7, is DGGITQSPKYLFRKEGQNVTLSCEQNLNHDAMYWYRQDPGQGLRLIYYSQIVNDFQKGDIAEGYSVSREKKESFPLTVTSAQKNPTAFYLCASSISGPSEQYFGPGTRLTVT.

This clone was recorded once. The chain has TRBV30 and TRBJ2-2; D is uncertain. Germline CDR1 is GTSNPN and CDR2 is SVGIG (reference sequence). Between the trimmed V and J ends, which lost 2 bases and 6 bases, there was a span of 10 bases. The CDR3 spans 13 residues. This CDR3 is CAWSPFGPGELFF. The CDR3 coding sequence is TGTGCCTGGAGTCCCTTTGGGCCCGGGGAGCTGTTTTTT.

The gene calls are TRBV12-5 and TRBJ2-2; 15 bases agree with TRBD2. Germline V gives CDR1 LGHNT, CDR2 FRNRAP. The CDR3 is 20 residues long. V gave up 5 bases and J gave up 4 bases; unmatched junction bases: 14. CDR3 nucleotide sequence: TGTGCTAGTGGTCCCTTTGGGACTAGCGGGAGGCCTCGAATCACCGGGGAGCTGTTTTTT. It codes for CASGPFGTSGRPRITGELFF.

The V call is TRBV10-3, the J call TRBJ1-2; no firm D call. There are 11 residues in the CDR3. The V and J ends lost 6 bases and 2 bases respectively, with 4 bases between them. Per germline, CDR1 ENHRY and CDR2 SYGVKD. The CDR3 is CAISVNYGYTF. The CDR3 nucleotides are TGTGCCATCAGCGTCAACTATGGCTACACCTTC.

The gene calls are TRBV30 and TRBJ1-1; D is ambiguous. Germline CDR1 and CDR2: GTSNPN and SVGIG (reference sequence). V dropped 4 bases and J dropped 5 bases, with 14 bases sitting between them. The CDR3 totals 13 residues. Here the CDR3 reads CAWKEEGRTEAFF. The CDR3 coding sequence is TGTGCCTGGAAGGAAGAGGGAAGAACTGAAGCTTTCTTT.

The V call is TRBV15, the J call TRBJ2-7; 7 nucleotides match TRBD1. The J segment lost 2 bases and the V segment lost 1 base, leaving 5 bases of the junction unmatched. Germline V gives CDR1 LNHNV, CDR2 YYDKDF (reference sequence). The CDR3 runs to 15 residues. For the CDR3, the DNA is TGTGCCACCAGCAGAGTCCTACAGGGGACCTACGAGCAGTACTTC. It codes for CATSRVLQGTYEQYF.

The rearrangement links TRBV19 to TRBJ1-6, with TRBD1 identical over 7 bases. The V and J ends lost 6 bases and 9 bases, in that order; junction bases with no gene match: 5. From germline, CDR1 is LNHDA and CDR2 SQIVND (reference sequence). This CDR3 is built from 13 residues. Here the CDR3 reads CASREDRSSPLHF. The CDR3 region has the DNA TGTGCCAGTAGAGAGGACAGGAGTTCACCCCTCCACTTT.

The chain recombines TRBV9 with TRBJ1-5; D is unclear. The CDR3 has 19 residues. Deletions cut 0 bases from V and 0 bases from J, with 19 bases between. Looked up from germline, CDR1 is SGDLS and CDR2 is YYNGEE. CDR3 amino acids: CASSVVARLLNLSNQPQHF. CDR3 nucleotide sequence: TGTGCCAGCAGCGTAGTAGCCAGACTACTTAACCTTAGCAATCAGCCCCAGCATTTT.

The chain is built from TRBV14 and TRBJ1-3; 8 positions agree with TRBD1. The CDR3 has 16 residues. The V gene's germline CDR1 is SGHDN and CDR2 FVKESK. With 3 bases clipped from V and 0 bases from J, the junction kept 4 bases outside the gene matches. The CDR3 DNA follows: TGTGCCAGCAGCCAGTATACAGGGGGCTCTGGAAACACCATATATTTT. It encodes CASSQYTGGSGNTIYF.

This chain joins TRBV7-9 and TRBJ2-2; TRBD2 matches 7 bases. CDR1 and CDR2 (germline): SEHNR, FQNEAQ (reference sequence). J was trimmed by 3 bases and V by 5 bases; bases with no gene match: 9. This CDR3 is 16 amino acids long. The CDR3: CASSTPGGDDTGELFF. The CDR3 DNA reads TGTGCCAGCAGCACCCCGGGGGGTGACGACACCGGGGAGCTGTTTTTT.